This T cell receptor beta chain was obtained from a study of naive and memory T cell subsets. Worth noting for this clonotype: Its cognate antigen is unknown.

An equimolar mix of two oligonucleotides served as the beta constant-region primer for TRBC1 and TRBC2. Four rounds of PCR amplified the ligated cDNA using nested alpha and beta constant-region primers plus SP2. TCRdb reprocessed the UMI-ligation and nested PCR reads with MiXCR, giving one entry per CDR3 protein. The table includes approximately 140,000 distinct CDR3 sequences, about 20% detected once. Study findings and constraints: Naive repertoires, especially CD8, held a few larger clonotypes, possibly memory cells re-expressing CD45RA. Diversity fell and Gini index rose from naive through CM, EM, EMRA. Over 90% of naive TCR sequences appeared only once after error correction, unlike memory subsets.

Germline-derived CDR1 and CDR2 are MDHEN and SYDVKM. Unmatched junction bases numbered 13, after V lost 6 bases and J lost 0 bases. This CDR3 has 18 residues. This receptor was identified in a human donor in good health. Input material: naive CD4+ T cells from blood. This chain connects TRBV28 to TRBJ2-4; TRBD1 matches at 8 bases. Here the CDR3 DNA reads TGTGCCAGCAGACTAACGACAGGGGTGGATCTAGCCAAAAACATTCAGTACTTC. This translates into CASRLTTGVDLAKNIQYF.